The present TCR beta chain was sequenced within a study of T cells after yellow fever vaccination. Study findings and constraints: Most clones from primary vaccination resurfaced after the booster (under 97% CD4, around 89% CD8).

Germline V gives CDR1 LGHNT, CDR2 FRNRAP. CDR3 size: 16 residues. V lost 5 bases to trimming and J lost 13 bases; unmatched junction nucleotides: 20. From the 5' RACE reads, TCRdb called clonotypes with MiXCR, one entry per CDR3 protein. Of some 160,000 distinct CDR3 sequences in the sample, around 9.3% were seen once. In its sample, this clonotype was seen a few times. Its antigen remains unknown. The chain is built from TRBV12-5 and TRBJ2-1; TRBD1 matches 7 bases. This clonotype originated in a man between 18 and 35 years old who received the YFV17D yellow fever vaccine. The material was CD8+ T cells sorted from PBMCs, obtained 45 days after the yellow fever booster vaccination. This CDR3 reads CASGPPTGTLSMGQFF. In DNA form, the CDR3 reads TGTGCTAGTGGTCCGCCGACAGGGACACTCTCAATGGGTCAGTTCTTC.